Following are 25 T cell receptor beta chains from one sample sequenced in a study of shared clonotypes between healthy human individuals. The method was immunoSEQ multiplex PCR; TCRdb's version includes in-frame clones alone and lacks a portion of them. The sample shows some 490,000 clones, 81% of them seen only once. The sequencing sample was made of PBMCs. The source is a woman aged 35 to 49 in good health. Some clones in this sample may be carry-over from other donors' samples.

This rearrangement joins TRBV18 to TRBJ2-1; D might be TRBD2 (6 bases). This CDR3 spans 15 amino acids. The germline gives CDR1 KGHSH, CDR2 LQKENI. Trimming removed 3 bases at V and 3 bases at J, with 12 bases between. CDR3 in amino acids: CASSPRTTDYNEQFF. The CDR3 DNA reads as TGTGCCAGCTCACCGAGGACTACCGACTACAATGAGCAGTTCTTC. Based on the CDR3 plus reference TRBV18 and TRBJ2-1, the full variable domain is NAGVMQNPRHLVRRRGQEARLRCSPMKGHSHVYWYRQLPEEGLKFMVYLQKENIIDESGMPKERFSAEFPKEGPSILRIQQVVRGDSAAYFCASSPRTTDYNEQFFGPGTRLTVL.

The chain employs TRBV7-9 and TRBJ1-1; D perhaps matches TRBD1 (5 bases). CDR3 length: 17 residues. Germline V CDR1 and CDR2: SEHNR, FQNEAQ (reference sequence). V lost 2 bases and J lost 7, with 23 bases in between. CDR3 bases: TGTGCCAGCAGCTTACCCTCGGGGGGAGTAGTTTCGGGTGAAGCTTTCTTT. It codes for CASSLPSGGVVSGEAFF. The full variable domain, in which reference TRBV7-9 and TRBJ1-1 provide the parts outside the CDR3, is DTGVSQNPRHKITKRGQNVTFRCDPISEHNRLYWYRQTLGQGPEFLTYFQNEAQLEKSRLLSDRFSAERPKGSFSTLEIQRTEQGDSAMYLCASSLPSGGVVSGEAFFGQGTRLTVV.

As concerns this clone: A far larger clone differs by one base, so this is likely a read error. No conserved phenylalanine or tryptophan is present at the end of the CDR3, so a read error is the likely explanation. V usage is TRBV5-4 and J usage is TRBJ1-2; D might be TRBD1 (5 bases). The CDR3 runs 15 residues. V was clipped by 4 bases and J by 2 bases, with 15 bases between them. Per the germline V gene, CDR1 is SGHNT and CDR2 is YYREEE (reference sequence). In DNA form, the CDR3 reads TGTGCCAGCAGCCCCTCGGGGGGTCAGAACTATGGCTACACCTTA. It yields the protein CASSPSGGQNYGYTL.

On this clone itself: Only one base separates this from a far larger clonotype, so it likely reflects a read error. The same CDR3 also results from other DNA sequences found in this sample. V and J are TRBV5-1 and TRBJ1-5; D might be TRBD1 (6 bases). Germline assignment: CDR1 SGHRS and CDR2 YFSETQ. This CDR3 has 15 residues. The CDR3 region has the DNA TGCGCCAGCAGCTTGCGGCCAGGGGAGAATCAGCCACAGCATTTT. Its translation: CASSLRPGENQPQHF.

The V gene is TRBV30, the J gene TRBJ1-3; D gene unclear. Trimming shortened V by 2 bases and J by 4 bases, and 9 bases separated the two germline ends. Germline CDR1 is GTSNPN and CDR2 is SVGIG (reference sequence). CDR3 length: 13 residues. In DNA form, the CDR3 reads TGTGCCTGGAGTCCGACGTTAGGAAACACCATATATTTT. This codes for CAWSPTLGNTIYF.

Points on this clone: An end of the junction differs from the germline gene, which may be a read error. The chain uses TRBV7-7 and TRBJ2-1; 10 bases are a match to TRBD1. Per the germline V gene, CDR1 is SSHAT and CDR2 is FNYEAQ (reference sequence). The CDR3 has 15 amino acids. The CDR3 DNA sequence: TGTGCTAGCAGCTTAGGACAGGGGGACTACAATGAGCAGTTCTTC. It specifies CASSLGQGDYNEQFF. The variable domain in full, completed from reference TRBV7-7 and TRBJ2-1, reads GAGVSQSPRYKVTKRGQDVTLRCDPISSHATLYWYQQALGQGPEFLTYFNYEAQPDKSGLPSDRFSAERPEGSISTLTIQRTEQRDSAMYRCASSLGQGDYNEQFFGPGTRLTVL.

As concerns this clone: A single base is all that separates this from a far larger clone, so a read error is likely. The chain has TRBV29-1 and TRBJ2-3; 8 positions agree with TRBD2. J was trimmed by 2 bases and V by 8 bases; bases with no gene match: 15. Per germline, CDR1 SQVTM and CDR2 ANQGSEA. This CDR3 spans 16 amino acids. CDR3 sequence: CSIEPQLADPTDTQYF. Here the CDR3 DNA reads TGCAGCATCGAACCCCAACTAGCGGACCCCACAGATACGCAGTATTTT.

The rearrangement joins TRBV6-1 to TRBJ1-1; no clear D gene. Germline-derived CDR1 and CDR2 are MNHNS and SASEGT. The ends were cut back, 1 base at V and 4 bases at J, with 10 bases in the middle. The CDR3 loop spans 14 amino acids. Written as DNA, the CDR3 is TGTGCCAGCAGTGAAGATCTCATGCGCACTGAAGCTTTCTTT. Protein sequence: CASSEDLMRTEAFF.

This clone was seen only a few times. The chain has TRBV4-3 and TRBJ2-3, with 8 bases lining up with TRBD2. Germline V CDR1 and CDR2: LGHNA, YSLEER. The CDR3 is 14 residues long. V lost 5 bases, J lost 5 bases, and 6 bases stayed unmatched. CDR3 nucleotide sequence: TGCGCCAGCAGCGTGCGGGCGGGAGGAGATACGCAGTATTTT. Translation: CASSVRAGGDTQYF.

This clone is a singleton in its sample. This likely stems from a read error, as it lies one base from a far larger clone. The conserved phenylalanine or tryptophan is not found at the CDR3 terminus, so this likely reflects a read error. The J gene is TRBJ1-1, the V gene TRBV27; a possible D gene is TRBD1 (5 bases). The CDR3 runs to 15 residues. Trimming took off 3 bases at V and 0 bases at J, with 11 bases between the two ends. Germline CDR1 is MNHEY and CDR2 is SMNVEV (reference sequence). CDR3 DNA: TGTGCCAGCAGTTTTAGGGGCGCAGTGAACACTGAAGCTTTCCTT. The encoded protein is CASSFRGAVNTEAFL.

CDR3 DNA: TGTGCCAGCAGCGGATCGGGACAGGGGGCGCGGGAGCAGTACTTC. Translated, it gives CASSGSGQGAREQYF. The chain recombines TRBV7-9 with TRBJ2-7, with TRBD1 identical over 12 bases. Germline V gives CDR1 SEHNR, CDR2 FQNEAQ (reference sequence). V shed 5 bases and J 7 bases; nucleotides not matched to a gene: 9. The CDR3 loop spans 15 amino acids.

The rearrangement joins TRBV28 to TRBJ1-5; no reliable D call. In germline, CDR1 is MDHEN, CDR2 SYDVKM. V was shortened by 3 bases and J by 3 bases, with 9 bases between the two germline ends. The CDR3 covers 14 residues. In DNA form, the CDR3 reads TGTGCCAGCAGTTTGGGCGGAACCAATCAGCCCCAGCATTTT. Its protein is CASSLGGTNQPQHF.

The rearrangement joins TRBV2 to TRBJ1-1; D might be TRBD1 (5 bases). With 4 bases removed from V and 3 bases from J, the gap between germline ends came to 15 bases. The CDR3 sequence is 15 residues long. The germline gives CDR1 SNHLY, CDR2 FYNNEI. The CDR3 DNA is TGTGCCAGCAGTGTAGGGGATAGTCGCGACACTGAAGCTTTCTTT. As protein: CASSVGDSRDTEAFF. The full variable domain, in which reference TRBV2 and TRBJ1-1 provide the parts outside the CDR3, is EPEVTQTPSHQVTQMGQEVILRCVPISNHLYFYWYRQILGQKVEFLVSFYNNEISEKSEIFDDQFSVERPDGSNFTLKIRSTKLEDSAMYFCASSVGDSRDTEAFFGQGTRLTVV.

V usage is TRBV11-1 and J usage is TRBJ1-5; tentatively, D is TRBD1 (6 bases). Trimming shortened V by 4 bases and J by 4 bases, and 8 bases separated the two germline ends. Germline V gene lookup returns CDR1 SGHAT and CDR2 FQDESV (reference sequence). The CDR3 totals 13 residues. Here the CDR3 reads CASSSGQNQPQHF. The CDR3 bases are TGTGCCAGCAGCTCAGGACAGAATCAGCCCCAGCATTTT.

This chain links TRBV25-1 with TRBJ1-4, with D perhaps matching TRBD1 (6 bases). Between the trimmed V and J ends, which lost 3 bases and 0 bases, there was a span of 8 bases. Germline V gene sequence: CDR1 MGHDK, CDR2 SYGVNS. The CDR3 totals 15 residues. CDR3 DNA sequence: TGTGCCAGCAGTGACAGGGGAGCAACTAATGAAAAACTGTTTTTT. Translated: CASSDRGATNEKLFF.

The chain couples TRBV7-3 to TRBJ2-1, with 14 bases identical to TRBD2. Trimming cost V 5 bases and J 14 bases; bases outside gene matches: 8. CDR1 and CDR2 (germline): SGHTA, FQGTGA. This CDR3 is built from 14 residues. The CDR3 bases are TGTGCCAGCAGCACCGGGACTAGCGGGAGCCTGGAGTTCTTC. Translation gives CASSTGTSGSLEFF.

In the case of this clone: This likely stems from a read error, as it lies one base from a far larger clone. V usage is TRBV6-1 and J usage is TRBJ1-1; a weak D match, TRBD1 (5 bases). The CDR3 covers 13 residues. Trimming cost V 8 bases and J 1 base, with 11 bases left between them. The germline V gene encodes CDR1 MNHNS and CDR2 SASEGT. CDR3 residues: CASGAGKNTEAFF. The CDR3 region has the DNA TGTGCCAGCGGCGCAGGGAAGAACACTGAAGCTTTCTTT.

Turning to this clone: A far larger clone is just one base off, so this is likely a read error. The chain uses TRBV6-4 and TRBJ2-2; TRBD2 might be the D (5 bases). Germline CDR1 is MRHNA and CDR2 is SNTAGT. CDR3 length equals 16 residues. The DNA for the CDR3 is TGTGCCAGCAGTGACTCGGCGGAGTCCAACACCGGGGAGCCGTTTTTT. Translating gives CASSDSAESNTGEPFF.

Concerning this clone itself: Only one base separates this from a far larger clonotype, so it likely reflects a read error. The rearrangement links TRBV6-6 to TRBJ1-1; D gene unclear. Germline values: CDR1 MNHNY, CDR2 SVGAGI (reference sequence). Trimming left V 8 bases short and J 4 bases short, with 8 bases between. CDR3 length: 11 amino acids. CDR3 region: CASDVCTEAFF. The CDR3 DNA reads as TGTGCCAGCGACGTGTGCACTGAAGCTTTCTTT.

As DNA, the CDR3 is TGTGCCTGGGGACTAGCGGGAGGCCGGGACGAGCAGTACTTC. The encoded protein is CAWGLAGGRDEQYF. This chain joins TRBV30 and TRBJ2-7; 14 bases match TRBD2. V lost 5 bases and J lost 5; bases outside the gene matches: 5. The CDR3 contains 14 residues. Germline V gene sequence: CDR1 GTSNPN, CDR2 SVGIG (reference sequence).

The V gene is TRBV14, the J gene TRBJ1-4; maybe TRBD1 (6 bases). This CDR3 region has 15 residues. V was shortened by 6 bases and J by 3 bases, with 14 bases between the two germline ends. The germline V gene encodes CDR1 SGHDN and CDR2 FVKESK. CDR3: CASSLTGWPNEKLFF. In nucleotides, the CDR3 is TGTGCCAGCAGTCTAACAGGGTGGCCTAATGAAAAACTGTTTTTT. The variable domain in full, with the rest retrieved from reference TRBV14 and TRBJ1-4, is EAGVTQFPSHSVIEKGQTVTLRCDPISGHDNLYWYRRVMGKEIKFLLHFVKESKQDESGMPNNRFLAERTGGTYSTLKVQPAELEDSGVYFCASSLTGWPNEKLFFGSGTQLSVL.

The genes are TRBV27 and TRBJ1-4; no reliable D call. The V gene's germline CDR1 is MNHEY and CDR2 SMNVEV (reference sequence). Trimming took 8 bases from V and 0 from J, leaving 13 bases between them. The CDR3 has 15 residues. CDR3 amino acids: CASATRLATNEKLFF. The CDR3 DNA sequence: TGTGCCAGCGCCACCCGACTTGCAACTAATGAAAAACTGTTTTTT.

Comment on this clone: This specimen includes other DNA sequences encoding the same CDR3. The chain carries TRBV19 and TRBJ1-2, with D unclear. Germline CDR1 is LNHDA and CDR2 is SQIVND (reference sequence). V shed 1 base and J shed 2 bases, with 8 bases lying between them. The CDR3 consists of 14 residues. CDR3 in amino acids: CASSIGAGNYGYTF. The CDR3 coding sequence is TGTGCCAGTAGTATAGGGGCAGGCAACTATGGCTACACCTTC.

The chain joins TRBV2 to TRBJ1-5; D gene unclear. V was shortened by 4 bases and J by 0 bases, with 13 bases between the two germline ends. The V gene's germline CDR1 is SNHLY and CDR2 FYNNEI. This CDR3 is 16 amino acids long. The CDR3 DNA reads as TGTGCCAGCAGTGTAGAGGAGGCAAATAGCAATCAGCCCCAGCATTTT. As protein: CASSVEEANSNQPQHF.

This chain uses TRBV27 with TRBJ2-5; D perhaps matches TRBD1 (6 bases). Per germline, CDR1 MNHEY and CDR2 SMNVEV (reference sequence). The CDR3 contains 13 residues. Trimming cost V 8 bases and J 2 bases, with 12 bases left between them. CDR3 residues: CASRYRVQETQYF. In DNA, the CDR3 is TGTGCCAGCCGATACAGGGTTCAAGAGACCCAGTACTTC.